The 32 T cell receptor beta chains in this list originate from one sample, sequenced in a study of cytomegalovirus exposure and HLA in healthy donors. PCR amplification relied on 60 Vbeta primers (plus 13 Jbeta primers). Data came from immunoSEQ multiplex PCR; TCRdb stores just in-frame clones and leaves some out. The sample yields about 190,000 clones, over 70% seen once. Sequenced material: PBMCs. The receptors were sampled from a man in his forties or fifties in good health and CMV-seropositive.

The chain links TRBV4-3 to TRBJ2-3; TRBD2 matches 9 bases. The CDR3 runs 14 residues. Unmatched junction bases numbered 4, after V lost 3 bases and J lost 6 bases. CDR1 and CDR2 from the germline V gene are LGHNA and YSLEER. The CDR3 bases are TGCGCCAGCAGCCATGGGACTAGCAGCGATACGCAGTATTTT. It is translated as CASSHGTSSDTQYF.

This chain joins TRBV29-1 and TRBJ2-5; D perhaps matches TRBD1 (5 bases). CDR3 size: 14 residues. With 2 bases removed from V and 4 bases from J, the gap between germline ends came to 14 bases. Germline V gives CDR1 SQVTM, CDR2 ANQGSEA. The CDR3 loop is CSVEWFLGAETQYF. The CDR3 DNA follows: TGCAGCGTTGAATGGTTCCTAGGGGCAGAGACCCAGTACTTC.

The chain links TRBV28 to TRBJ2-5; TRBD1 agrees at 7 bases. The end of the DNA is better explained by TRBJ2-7, so the J call may be wrong. The CDR3 is made up of 15 amino acids. Germline CDR1 and CDR2: MDHEN and SYDVKM. CDR3 DNA: TGTGCCAGCAGTTCGACAGGGCCCTCATCCTACGAGCAGTACTTC. This sequence encodes CASSSTGPSSYEQYF.

This clone occurred once. V usage is TRBV5-6 and J usage is TRBJ1-1; D is ambiguous. The CDR3 has 13 amino acids. Germline V gene sequence: CDR1 SGHDT, CDR2 YYEEEE. V lost 1 base to trimming and J lost 1 base, with 5 bases between them. This chain's CDR3 is CASSLTANTEAFF. As DNA, the CDR3 is TGTGCCAGCAGCTTGACAGCGAACACTGAAGCTTTCTTT.

For the CDR3, the DNA is TGTGCCAGCAGCAGCTCCAGGGGACCCACAGATACGCAGTATTTT. It is translated as CASSSSRGPTDTQYF. This sequence joins TRBV11-3 and TRBJ2-3, with D possibly matching TRBD1 (6 bases). This CDR3 is 15 amino acids long. The V gene's germline CDR1 is SGHNT and CDR2 YENEEA. Trimming left V 5 bases short and J 2 bases short, with 14 bases between.

This clone was observed a handful of times. This chain uses TRBV7-7 with TRBJ2-5; 7 bases fit TRBD1. The length of the CDR3 is 14 residues. Trimming at V came to 2 bases and at J to 5 bases, leaving 5 bases not matched to a gene. Germline-derived CDR1 and CDR2 are SSHAT and FNYEAQ (reference sequence). CDR3 loop: CASSLQGVAETQYF. The CDR3, as DNA: TGTGCCAGCAGCTTACAGGGGGTGGCGGAGACCCAGTACTTC.

This chain links TRBV10-2 with TRBJ1-4; weak D call: TRBD1 (5 bases). Germline-derived CDR1 and CDR2 are WSHSY and SAAADI. V lost 8 bases and J 7 bases, leaving 17 bases between the germline ends. This CDR3 has 14 amino acids. In nucleotides, the CDR3 is TGCGCCAGCCTAGACAGCGCCAGAAGTGAAAAACTGTTTTTT. This encodes CASLDSARSEKLFF.

A word on this clone: Other DNA sequences of this sample code for an identical CDR3. The chain links TRBV29-1 to TRBJ1-2, with TRBD1 identical over 8 bases. Germline assignment: CDR1 SQVTM and CDR2 ANQGSEA. V shed 7 bases, J shed 5 bases, and the junction held 12 bases outside the gene matches. CDR3 length: 14 residues. The DNA for the CDR3 is TGCAGCGGCAAACTCGGACAGGGAGAATATGGCTACACCTTC. Encoded protein: CSGKLGQGEYGYTF. The full variable domain, rest sourced from reference TRBV29-1 and TRBJ1-2, is SAVISQKPSRDICQRGTSLTIQCQVDSQVTMMFWYRQQPGQSLTLIATANQGSEATYESGFVIDKFPISRPNLTFSTLTVSNMSPEDSSIYLCSGKLGQGEYGYTFGSGTRLTVV.

A note on this clone: This sample also contains other DNA sequences that code for the same CDR3. The chain uses TRBV29-1 and TRBJ2-5, with D possibly matching TRBD1 (8 bases). CDR1 and CDR2 (germline): SQVTM, ANQGSEA. V was trimmed by 6 bases and J by 5 bases, leaving 16 bases between them. The CDR3 loop spans 13 amino acids. The chain's CDR3 is CSVATGGGETQYF. The CDR3, as DNA: TGCAGCGTCGCCACAGGGGGAGGGGAGACCCAGTACTTC.

The chain carries TRBV5-1 and TRBJ2-5, with D unresolved. The germline CDR1 and CDR2 sequences are SGHRS and YFSETQ. The V gene lost 0 bases and the J gene lost 2 bases, with 8 bases spanning the gap. This CDR3 is 14 amino acids long. In nucleotides, the CDR3 is TGCGCCAGCAGCTTGGCCGGTGCGCAAGAGACCCAGTACTTC. It yields the protein CASSLAGAQETQYF.

CDR3 loop: CASSPRGTSNTGELFF. CDR3 nucleotide sequence: TGTGCCAGCAGCCCCCGTGGGACATCGAACACCGGGGAGCTGTTTTTT. V and J are TRBV7-2 and TRBJ2-2, with TRBD1 as a possible D gene (6 bases). In germline, CDR1 is SGHTA, CDR2 FQGNSA. The CDR3 sequence is 16 residues long. V dropped 5 bases and J dropped 0 bases, with 13 bases sitting between them.

V is TRBV5-1 and J is TRBJ2-1, with TRBD2 matching over 8 bases. Germline V CDR1 and CDR2: SGHRS, YFSETQ. The CDR3 covers 15 residues. Trimming removed 3 bases from V and 7 bases from J; junction bases left unmatched: 9. The CDR3 sequence is CASSSPSGSGNEQFF. The CDR3 DNA follows: TGCGCCAGCAGCTCCCCCAGCGGGAGTGGGAATGAGCAGTTCTTC. The full variable domain, rest sourced from reference TRBV5-1 and TRBJ2-1, is KAGVTQTPRYLIKTRGQQVTLSCSPISGHRSVSWYQQTPGQGLQFLFEYFSETQRNKGNFPGRFSGRQFSNSRSEMNVSTLELGDSALYLCASSSPSGSGNEQFFGPGTRLTVL.

The rearrangement uses TRBV5-1 and TRBJ1-5, with D possibly TRBD1 on 5 matching bases. Trimming removed 2 bases from V and 0 bases from J, with 9 bases in between. The CDR3 is made up of 15 amino acids. In germline, CDR1 is SGHRS, CDR2 YFSETQ. The CDR3 DNA is TGCGCCAGCAGCTTTGGGGGGAATAGCAATCAGCCCCAGCATTTT. Its translation is CASSFGGNSNQPQHF.

The chain uses TRBV27 and TRBJ2-6; weak D call: TRBD1 (6 bases). V was pared by 2 bases and J by 0 bases, with 11 bases between. Germline assignment: CDR1 MNHEY and CDR2 SMNVEV (reference sequence). CDR3 length: 17 amino acids. In nucleotides, the CDR3 is TGTGCCAGCAGTTTAGGACAGACGGCCTCTGGGGCCAACGTCCTGACTTTC. Encoded protein: CASSLGQTASGANVLTF. Combining the CDR3 with reference TRBV27 and TRBJ2-6 gives the whole variable domain EAQVTQNPRYLITVTGKKLTVTCSQNMNHEYMSWYRQDPGLGLRQIYYSMNVEVTDKGDVPEGYKVSRKEKRNFPLILESPSPNQTSLYFCASSLGQTASGANVLTFGAGSRLTVL.

The V gene is TRBV6-5, the J gene TRBJ2-7; 7 positions match TRBD1. The CDR3 loop spans 15 amino acids. Germline assignment: CDR1 MNHEY and CDR2 SVGAGI. V shed 0 bases and J 4 bases; nucleotides not matched to a gene: 6. The CDR3 is CASSYSRRGLYEQYF. The CDR3 DNA is TGTGCCAGCAGTTACTCGCGAAGGGGGCTGTACGAGCAGTACTTC.

The J gene is TRBJ1-5, the V gene TRBV19; 7 bases line up with TRBD1. The CDR3 spans 17 residues. Trimming cost V 6 bases and J 4 bases; bases outside gene matches: 15. Germline V gene data show CDR1 as LNHDA and CDR2 as SQIVND (reference sequence). CDR3 amino acids: CASSPVRQGLANQPQHF. CDR3 nucleotide sequence: TGTGCCAGTAGCCCGGTTCGACAGGGCCTTGCTAATCAGCCCCAGCATTTT.

This clone was recorded a few times. The V and J genes are TRBV10-3 and TRBJ1-2; 8 nucleotides align to TRBD1. CDR3 size: 13 residues. V was clipped by 7 bases and J by 3 bases; unmatched bases: 4. Looked up from germline, CDR1 is ENHRY and CDR2 is SYGVKD. The CDR3 reads CAITGGADYGYTF. In DNA, the CDR3 is TGTGCCATCACAGGGGGCGCCGACTATGGCTACACCTTC.

This sequence joins TRBV10-3 and TRBJ1-2, with 7 bases identical to TRBD1. Germline V lookup: CDR1 ENHRY, CDR2 SYGVKD. The CDR3 runs to 12 residues. J was trimmed by 9 bases and V by 10 bases; bases with no gene match: 11. The CDR3 DNA reads as TGTGCCACCGAGACCGGGACAGCAAGCTACACCTTC. Translation gives CATETGTASYTF.

The CDR3 region has the DNA TGTGCCAGCAGTTACGACAGGGTTAGCAATCAGCCCCAGCATTTT. This codes for CASSYDRVSNQPQHF. The chain has TRBV7-2 and TRBJ1-5; 7 bases map to TRBD1. Germline assignment: CDR1 SGHTA and CDR2 FQGNSA. The CDR3 runs to 15 residues. Trimming at V came to 6 bases and at J to 0 bases, leaving 5 bases not matched to a gene.

J is TRBJ2-1 and V is TRBV7-6; 11 positions agree with TRBD2. CDR1 is SGHVS, CDR2 FNYEAQ, per germline. V lost 4 bases, J lost 3 bases, and 8 bases stayed unmatched. This CDR3 has 17 residues. CDR3 protein: CASSSRTSGLNYNEQFF. In nucleotides, the CDR3 is TGTGCCAGCAGCTCGAGGACTAGCGGGCTGAACTACAATGAGCAGTTCTTC.

This clone was recorded a few times. The chain uses TRBV10-3 and TRBJ1-1; the D is unclear. Germline V gene lookup returns CDR1 ENHRY and CDR2 SYGVKD. Trimming took 0 bases from V and 7 from J, leaving 6 bases between them. This CDR3 has 12 residues. CDR3: CAISESADEAFF. CDR3 DNA sequence: TGTGCCATCAGTGAGTCAGCGGATGAAGCTTTCTTT.

V usage is TRBV14 and J usage is TRBJ2-1; D may be TRBD2 (6 bases). Germline loops: CDR1 SGHDN, CDR2 FVKESK. The V end was cut by 3 bases, the J end by 7 bases, with 10 bases between. This CDR3 contains 13 residues. CDR3: CASSHRGKNEQFF. The CDR3 region has the DNA TGTGCCAGCAGCCATCGGGGGAAGAATGAGCAGTTCTTC.

The CDR3 nucleotides read TGTGCCAGCAGTCCCGGGACAGCCTCTGGAAACACCATATATTTT. It translates to CASSPGTASGNTIYF. The genes are TRBV28 and TRBJ1-3, with 7 positions matching TRBD1. The CDR3 is 15 amino acids. V lost 5 bases, J lost 0 bases, and 4 bases stayed unmatched. The V gene's germline CDR1 is MDHEN and CDR2 SYDVKM.

The rearrangement joins TRBV27 to TRBJ1-2; D unclear. Germline loops: CDR1 MNHEY, CDR2 SMNVEV (reference sequence). The CDR3 spans 16 residues. The germline V and J ends were trimmed by 4 bases and 4 bases, with 19 bases remaining between them. The CDR3: CASSYYPRGNFYGYTF. The CDR3 DNA reads as TGTGCCAGCAGTTACTACCCTCGGGGAAACTTCTATGGCTACACCTTC.

This sequence joins TRBV28 and TRBJ2-6; possibly TRBD2 for D (5 bases). Deletions cut 3 bases from V and 0 bases from J, with 15 bases between. Germline CDR1 and CDR2: MDHEN and SYDVKM. This CDR3 has 18 residues. CDR3 amino acids: CASSFPRGPGSGANVLTF. The CDR3 DNA reads TGTGCCAGCAGTTTCCCCCGCGGGCCGGGCTCTGGGGCCAACGTCCTGACTTTC.

This clone was seen a handful of times. This chain connects TRBV6-5 to TRBJ2-7; D might be TRBD1 (5 bases). CDR3 length equals 12 residues. V was shortened by 7 bases and J by 2 bases, with 9 bases between the two germline ends. The germline gives CDR1 MNHEY, CDR2 SVGAGI. CDR3 in DNA: TGTGCCAGCAAAAGGGGTCCCTACGAGCAGTACTTC. Its translation: CASKRGPYEQYF.

The genes are TRBV10-2 and TRBJ2-4, with a tentative D call TRBD2 (6 bases). The germline CDR1 and CDR2 sequences are WSHSY and SAAADI. The CDR3 runs 14 residues. Trimming left V 8 bases short and J 0 bases short, with 11 bases between. The CDR3 region has the DNA TGCGCCAGCTCCCTACTAGCAGCCAAAAACATTCAGTACTTC. It codes for CASSLLAAKNIQYF.

The chain employs TRBV5-6 and TRBJ1-6, with TRBD1 matching 8 bases. The length of the CDR3 is 13 residues. V lost 3 bases, J lost 9 bases, and 2 bases stayed unmatched. CDR1 is SGHDT and CDR2 is YYEEEE in the germline V gene. The CDR3 DNA reads as TGTGCCAGCAGCTCGGACAGGGTTTCACCCCTCCACTTT. It encodes CASSSDRVSPLHF.

This rearrangement joins TRBV6-5 to TRBJ1-2; maybe TRBD1 (6 bases). Germline CDR1 is MNHEY and CDR2 is SVGAGI. Trimming cost V 4 bases and J 5 bases, with 8 bases left between them. The CDR3 totals 12 residues. The CDR3 sequence is CASSSGAYGYTF. The CDR3 nucleotides read TGTGCCAGCAGTTCAGGGGCATATGGCTACACCTTC.

This rearrangement joins TRBV7-8 to TRBJ2-3; D not resolved. The CDR3 is 14 amino acids. The germline gives CDR1 SGHVS, CDR2 FQNEAQ. The V end was cut by 5 bases, the J end by 4 bases, with 13 bases between. This CDR3 reads CASSPLEFADTQYF. DNA for the CDR3: TGTGCCAGCAGCCCCCTAGAGTTCGCAGATACGCAGTATTTT.

The rearrangement joins TRBV27 to TRBJ2-1; possible D gene TRBD2, 5 bases. V lost 3 bases and J 2 bases, leaving 11 bases between the germline ends. This CDR3 region has 15 residues. Germline V gene data show CDR1 as MNHEY and CDR2 as SMNVEV (reference sequence). The chain's CDR3 is CASSFMRATYNEQFF. The CDR3 DNA reads TGTGCCAGCAGTTTTATGCGGGCTACCTACAATGAGCAGTTCTTC.

The chain employs TRBV14 and TRBJ2-5, with 10 bases matching TRBD2. The CDR3 is made up of 17 amino acids. Trimming cost V 0 bases and J 1 base; bases outside gene matches: 5. Germline values: CDR1 SGHDN, CDR2 FVKESK. The CDR3 sequence is CASSQDPAGGPQETQYF. The CDR3 DNA reads TGTGCCAGCAGCCAAGACCCAGCGGGAGGGCCCCAAGAGACCCAGTACTTC.